One and the same sample provided the 4 T cell receptor beta chains below, sequenced in a study of naive and memory T cell subsets. Two oligonucleotides, mixed equimolar, formed the beta constant-region primer covering TRBC1 and TRBC2. The ligated cDNA underwent four PCR rounds using SP2 and nested alpha and beta constant-region primers. Each CDR3 protein is one row after TCRdb ran MiXCR on the UMI-ligation and nested PCR reads. The repertoire holds approximately 80,000 distinct CDR3 sequences, with roughly 9.3% as singletons. The material sequenced was naive CD8+ T cells from blood. The receptors here all came from a human donor in good health.

To note about this clonotype: A much larger clone lies a single base off, so this may be a read error. The chain combines TRBV9 with TRBJ2-3; 7 bases line up with TRBD2. The germline gives CDR1 SGDLS, CDR2 YYNGEE. The CDR3 is 15 residues long. The ends lost 0 bases at V and 5 bases at J; junction bases unmatched: 6. The CDR3: CASSVVAGERDTQYF. The CDR3 DNA reads TGTGCCAGCAGCGTAGTTGCGGGAGAAAGAGATACGCAGTATTTT.

This clonotype showed up just a few times. The chain links TRBV7-9 to TRBJ2-6; the D call may be TRBD1 or TRBD2 (6 bases each). The germline V gene encodes CDR1 SEHNR and CDR2 FQNEAQ (reference sequence). Trimming pared 6 bases from V and 0 bases from J, leaving 12 bases between. The CDR3 sequence is 16 residues long. CDR3 sequence (DNA): TGTGCCAGCAGAGCCGGGGGCTACTCTGGGGCCAACGTCCTGACTTTC. This translates into CASRAGGYSGANVLTF.

This clonotype was seen many times. V and J are TRBV13 and TRBJ1-3, with a tentative D call TRBD1 (6 bases). The V gene lost 1 base and the J gene lost 2 bases, with 6 bases spanning the gap. The CDR3 has 14 amino acids. Germline CDR1 reads PRHDT; CDR2 reads FYEKMQ (reference sequence). Here the CDR3 DNA reads TGTGCCAGCAGCTTAGCAGGGGCTGGAAACACCATATATTTT. Its protein is CASSLAGAGNTIYF.

This sequence joins TRBV29-1 and TRBJ2-7; D is uncertain. CDR3 size: 13 residues. Trimming took 0 bases from V and 1 from J, leaving 7 bases between them. The V gene's germline CDR1 is SQVTM and CDR2 ANQGSEA. The CDR3 protein is CSVEDQASYEQYF. The DNA of the CDR3 is TGCAGCGTTGAAGATCAGGCTTCCTACGAGCAGTACTTC.